The next 6 T cell receptor beta chains were all read from a single sample in a study of T cell responses to AZD1222 COVID-19 vaccine. Libraries were prepared by immunoSEQ multiplex PCR; TCRdb keeps only in-frame clonotypes and omits some of them. The sample lists some 190,000 clones, about 90% occurring once. The starting material was peripheral blood, obtained 28 days after the second AZD1222 dose. These receptors originate from an adult who received the AZD1222 COVID-19 vaccine.

The gene calls are TRBV4-1 and TRBJ2-2; D uncertain. Trimming removed 2 bases from V and 4 bases from J, with 11 bases in between. CDR1 MGHRA and CDR2 YSYEKL come from the germline V gene. CDR3 size: 15 residues. The chain's CDR3 is CASSQWGLSTGELFF. DNA of the CDR3: TGCGCCAGCAGCCAATGGGGATTAAGCACCGGGGAGCTGTTTTTT.

The rearrangement joins TRBV5-6 to TRBJ1-6; D is uncertain. The CDR3 runs 18 residues. The V end was cut by 0 bases, the J end by 0 bases, with 13 bases between. Germline values: CDR1 SGHDT, CDR2 YYEEEE. This chain's CDR3 is CASSLANFGSSYNSPLHF. The CDR3 DNA reads as TGTGCCAGCAGCTTGGCCAACTTCGGGAGCTCCTATAATTCACCCCTCCACTTT.

The rearrangement uses TRBV6-5 and TRBJ2-7, with 8 bases aligning to TRBD2. The CDR3 runs to 15 residues. Germline trimming cut 6 bases from V and 3 bases from J; bases unmatched to any gene: 10. The germline gives CDR1 MNHEY, CDR2 SVGAGI. CDR3 coding DNA: TGTGCCAGCAGAGAGCTAGCGGGTGGGGGCTACGAGCAGTACTTC. Translation gives CASRELAGGGYEQYF.

This clone was recorded once. This chain uses TRBV4-2 with TRBJ2-3; TRBD2 matches at 9 bases. The CDR3 contains 17 residues. CDR1 is LGHNA, CDR2 YNFKEQ, per germline. V lost 3 bases and J lost 4; bases outside the gene matches: 11. CDR3 sequence reads: CASSHERAGGPPDTQYF. CDR3 DNA sequence: TGTGCCAGCAGCCACGAGAGGGCGGGGGGGCCCCCAGATACGCAGTATTTT.

The chain is built from TRBV27 and TRBJ1-2; the D gene is possibly TRBD1 (5 bases). From germline, CDR1 is MNHEY and CDR2 SMNVEV (reference sequence). This CDR3 region has 13 residues. The V gene lost 4 bases and the J gene lost 8 bases, with 14 bases spanning the gap. The CDR3 reads CASSYGREGGYTF. DNA for the CDR3: TGTGCCAGCAGTTACGGCAGGGAGGGAGGCTACACCTTC.

The CDR3 region is CASSHSWAGLGQPQHF. Here the CDR3 DNA reads TGTGCCAGCAGCCACTCATGGGCGGGGTTGGGGCAGCCCCAGCATTTT. The chain links TRBV4-2 to TRBJ1-5; no clear D. Trimming took off 3 bases at V and 7 bases at J, with 19 bases between the two ends. The V gene's germline CDR1 is LGHNA and CDR2 YNFKEQ. CDR3 length: 16 amino acids.